This T cell receptor (beta chain) was retrieved from a study of blood T cell repertoires in COVID-19. About the study: The samples span acute and convalescent COVID-19 from the United States, Italy and Spain. T cells, B-cell-depleted T cells, or PBMCs provided the cDNA or gDNA that served as material.

Produced via immunoSEQ multiplex PCR; TCRdb's table is partial and in-frame only. The sample has more than 60,000 clones, roughly 80% seen once. The sequence was collected from an elderly woman with acute or convalescent COVID-19. Sequenced material: peripheral blood.

The CDR3 nucleotides read TGTGCCAGCAGAAGAGACATGTCTGGGGCCAACGTCCTGACTTTC. Translated, it gives CASRRDMSGANVLTF. This chain links TRBV6-5 with TRBJ2-6; D remains ambiguous. There are 15 residues in the CDR3. Germline CDR1 and CDR2: MNHEY and SVGAGI. V dropped 6 bases and J dropped 1 base, with 10 bases sitting between them.